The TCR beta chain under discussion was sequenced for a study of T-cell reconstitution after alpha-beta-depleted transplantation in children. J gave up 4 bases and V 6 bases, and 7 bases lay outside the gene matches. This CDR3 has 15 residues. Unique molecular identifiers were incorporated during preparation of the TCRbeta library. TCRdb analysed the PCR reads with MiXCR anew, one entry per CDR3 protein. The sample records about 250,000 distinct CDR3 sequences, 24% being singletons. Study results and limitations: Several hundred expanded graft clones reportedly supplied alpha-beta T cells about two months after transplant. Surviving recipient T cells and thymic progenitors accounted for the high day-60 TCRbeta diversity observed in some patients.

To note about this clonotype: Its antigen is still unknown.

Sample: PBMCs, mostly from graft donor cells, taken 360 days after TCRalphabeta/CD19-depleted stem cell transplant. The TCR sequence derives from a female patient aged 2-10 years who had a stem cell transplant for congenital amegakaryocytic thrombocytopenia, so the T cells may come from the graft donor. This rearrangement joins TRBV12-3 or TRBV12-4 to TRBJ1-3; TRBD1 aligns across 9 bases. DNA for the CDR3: TGTGCCAGCAGGCTACAGGGGGCGCGGGGAAACACCATATATTTT. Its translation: CASRLQGARGNTIYF.